The clone carrying this T cell receptor (beta chain) was seen at least ten times. This CDR3 contains 15 residues. V was clipped by 1 base and J by 1 base, with 10 bases between them. Per the germline V gene, CDR1 is LGHDT and CDR2 is YNNKEL (reference sequence). The sample belongs to a study of T cells in Graves' hyperthyroidism and ophthalmopathy. The investigators amplified TCR beta CDR3 regions from RNA transcripts. HTBI primers drove first-round RT-PCR of the TCR CDR3. TCRdb fed the multiplex PCR reads into MiXCR, producing one record per CDR3 protein. The sample records 300,000 to 450,000 distinct CDR3 sequences, 15% to 19% being singletons. The study left out patients who had uncontrolled infection, other autoimmune disease, pregnancy or lactation. Diagnoses were made from clinical symptoms, serum measures (thyroxine and TRAb), thyroid ultrasound and orbital computed tomography. PBMCs came from over 8.5 ml fresh peripheral blood.

V is TRBV3-1 and J is TRBJ1-2; D may be TRBD1 (5 bases). The clonotype comes from a woman younger than 30 with Graves' hyperthyroidism that later progressed to Graves' ophthalmopathy. Sequenced: blood. The CDR3 bases are TGTGCCAGCAGCCAAGGACAGCTCGGTAACTATGGCTACACCTTC. This gives the protein CASSQGQLGNYGYTF.